The 2 T cell receptor beta chains below all came from one sample that was sequenced in a study of T cell repertoires in cytomegalovirus infection. From the reads, TCRdb called clonotypes with MiXCR, one entry per CDR3 protein. Of 200,000 to 300,000 distinct CDR3 sequences listed, more than 9% are singletons. The sequencing sample was made of PBMCs. Receptor source: a human donor in good health (CMV status not recorded). Some clones in this sample may be carry-over from other donors' samples.

The rearrangement uses TRBV12-3 or TRBV12-4 and TRBJ2-7; D possibly corresponds to TRBD1 (7 bases). V dropped 6 bases and J dropped 6 bases, with 15 bases sitting between them. The CDR3 totals 13 residues. CDR3 coding DNA: TGTGCCAGCAGACCCTCAGGGGGAGGCGAGCAGTACTTC. Amino acid sequence: CASRPSGGGEQYF.

This clonotype was found many times. V and J are TRBV7-2 and TRBJ2-7, with 9 nucleotides matching TRBD1. The J segment lost 1 base and the V segment lost 5 bases, leaving 3 bases of the junction unmatched. Per germline, CDR1 SGHTA and CDR2 FQGNSA. The CDR3 runs 14 residues. The CDR3 loop reads CASSPDRGSYEQYF. In DNA, the CDR3 is TGTGCCAGCAGCCCGGACAGGGGATCCTACGAGCAGTACTTC.